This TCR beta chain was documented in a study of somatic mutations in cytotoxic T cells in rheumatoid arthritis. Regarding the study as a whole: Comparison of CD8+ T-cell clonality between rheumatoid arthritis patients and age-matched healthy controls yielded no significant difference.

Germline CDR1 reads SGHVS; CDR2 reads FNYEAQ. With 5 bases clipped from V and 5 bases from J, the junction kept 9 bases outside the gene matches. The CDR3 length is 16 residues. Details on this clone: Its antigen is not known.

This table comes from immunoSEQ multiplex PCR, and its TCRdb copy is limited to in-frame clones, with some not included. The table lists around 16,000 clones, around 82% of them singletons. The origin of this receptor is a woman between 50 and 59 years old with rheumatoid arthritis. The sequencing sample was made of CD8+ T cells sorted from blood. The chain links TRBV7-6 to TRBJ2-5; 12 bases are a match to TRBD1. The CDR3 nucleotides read TGTGCCAGCAGCCCAGGGGGGACAGGGGGCCTGGAGACCCAGTACTTC. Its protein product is CASSPGGTGGLETQYF.